These 13 T cell receptor beta chains were sequenced from one sample in a study of Tregs in tolerant kidney transplant recipients. The data were produced by immunoSEQ multiplex PCR, yet TCRdb's version contains in-frame clones alone and is incomplete. Among approximately 98,000 clones listed, 90% were seen once. The sequencing used CD4+ T cells from blood, collected before the transplant. The receptors were sampled from a human donor who received a combined kidney and bone marrow transplant.

The gene calls are TRBV5-4 and TRBJ2-1, with a tentative D call TRBD2 (6 bases). V gave up 0 bases and J gave up 10 bases, with 14 bases separating them. CDR3 length: 14 residues. In germline, CDR1 is SGHNT, CDR2 YYREEE (reference sequence). The CDR3 protein is CASSLGLGLIEQFF. The CDR3, as DNA: TGTGCCAGCAGCTTGGGACTAGGGCTAATCGAGCAGTTCTTC. The whole variable domain, remainder taken from reference TRBV5-4 and TRBJ2-1, is ETGVTQSPTHLIKTRGQQVTLRCSSQSGHNTVSWYQQALGQGPQFIFQYYREEENGRGNFPPRFSGLQFPNYSSELNVNALELDDSALYLCASSLGLGLIEQFFGPGTRLTVL.

The rearrangement joins TRBV7-2 to TRBJ1-4; a possible D gene is TRBD1 (5 bases). The V gene's germline CDR1 is SGHTA and CDR2 FQGNSA. The V end was cut by 6 bases, the J end by 1 base, with 9 bases between. The CDR3 spans 14 residues. The CDR3 reads CASRFGGTNEKLFF. The CDR3 nucleotides read TGTGCCAGCAGATTCGGGGGAACTAATGAAAAACTGTTTTTT.

The chain combines TRBV10-2 with TRBJ2-1; 10 bases are shared with TRBD2. CDR1 and CDR2 (germline): WSHSY, SAAADI. The CDR3 totals 15 residues. V shed 6 bases and J 3 bases; nucleotides not matched to a gene: 5. The CDR3 sequence is CASRIAGGFYNEQFF. As DNA, the CDR3 is TGCGCCAGCAGAATAGCGGGGGGATTCTACAATGAGCAGTTCTTC.

The count of this clone is one. The CDR3 bases are TGTGCCAGCAGCCGACGAGGCACTGAAGCTTTCTTT. This gives the protein CASSRRGTEAFF. This chain links TRBV14 with TRBJ1-1; D gene unclear. Trimming removed 4 bases at V and 4 bases at J, with 7 bases between. Germline V gene lookup returns CDR1 SGHDN and CDR2 FVKESK. The CDR3 runs to 12 residues.

The V and J genes are TRBV18 and TRBJ2-1; a weak D match, TRBD2 (6 bases). Germline V CDR1 and CDR2: KGHSH, LQKENI. V shed 3 bases and J shed 8 bases, with 23 bases lying between them. The CDR3 extends over 17 amino acids. The CDR3 DNA reads as TGTGCCAGCTCACCCGGAACAGACCCCCGGCCGGGGGATGAGCAGTTCTTC. As protein: CASSPGTDPRPGDEQFF.

The V and J genes are TRBV2 and TRBJ2-5, with D uncertain. Germline CDR1 reads SNHLY; CDR2 reads FYNNEI. Trimming left V 2 bases short and J 5 bases short, with 9 bases between. This CDR3 has 13 residues. The CDR3 DNA is TGTGCCAGCAGTGAAACCCACGGGGAGACCCAGTACTTC. Amino acid sequence: CASSETHGETQYF.

This clone was counted a single time. CDR3: CASSLALAGETQYF. The CDR3 DNA follows: TGTGCCAGCAGCTTAGCTCTAGCAGGCGAGACCCAGTACTTC. The V call is TRBV7-9, the J call TRBJ2-5; possibly TRBD2 for D (5 bases). Germline CDR1 SEHNR, CDR2 FQNEAQ (reference sequence). The CDR3 runs 14 residues. V dropped 0 bases and J dropped 5 bases, with 10 bases sitting between them.

V is TRBV5-6 and J is TRBJ1-3, with D maybe TRBD1 (5 bases). Trimming removed 1 base from V and 0 bases from J, with 11 bases in between. Per the germline V gene, CDR1 is SGHDT and CDR2 is YYEEEE. This CDR3 is 16 amino acids long. CDR3 coding DNA: TGTGCCAGCAGCTTGATAGGGGAATTCTCTGGAAACACCATATATTTT. It codes for CASSLIGEFSGNTIYF.

This clone was recorded only once. The chain combines TRBV6-5 with TRBJ1-3; D remains unclear. This CDR3 has 13 residues. The V and J ends lost 5 bases and 9 bases respectively, with 14 bases between them. The germline CDR1 and CDR2 sequences are MNHEY and SVGAGI. In DNA, the CDR3 is TGTGCCAGCAGTCCCCCCGGTCGAGGCACCATATATTTT. It yields the protein CASSPPGRGTIYF.

This clone was seen only once. The rearrangement links TRBV6-6 to TRBJ2-7, with 7 bases fitting TRBD2. The V and J ends lost 6 bases and 1 base, in that order; junction bases with no gene match: 6. There are 14 residues in the CDR3. In germline, CDR1 is MNHNY, CDR2 SVGAGI (reference sequence). The CDR3 reads CASSRGLDSYEQYF. CDR3 nucleotides: TGTGCCAGCAGCCGAGGACTAGATTCCTACGAGCAGTACTTC.

The V call is TRBV2, the J call TRBJ2-2, with 10 bases lining up with TRBD1. The CDR3 is 15 amino acids. The ends lost 6 bases at V and 4 bases at J; junction bases unmatched: 5. Germline assignment: CDR1 SNHLY and CDR2 FYNNEI. The chain's CDR3 is CASSRQGAATGELFF. Written as DNA, the CDR3 is TGTGCCAGCAGCAGACAGGGGGCAGCCACCGGGGAGCTGTTTTTT.

V gene TRBV4-2 combines with J gene TRBJ2-1; TRBD2 matches 12 bases. The germline V gene encodes CDR1 LGHNA and CDR2 YNFKEQ. V shed 0 bases, J shed 5 bases, and the junction held 14 bases outside the gene matches. CDR3 length: 20 amino acids. The CDR3 bases are TGTGCCAGCAGCCAAGATACGCTAGCGGGGGGGACACGGAAGAACAATGAGCAGTTCTTC. Protein sequence: CASSQDTLAGGTRKNNEQFF.

This sequence joins TRBV19 and TRBJ2-4, with 14 nucleotides matching TRBD2. The germline V gene has CDR1 LNHDA and CDR2 SQIVND (reference sequence). The ends lost 7 bases at V and 6 bases at J; junction bases unmatched: 11. CDR3 size: 17 residues. CDR3 bases: TGTGCCAGTAATTCCGGGACTAGCGGGAGTATTAGAAACATTCAGTACTTC. It translates to CASNSGTSGSIRNIQYF. The entire variable domain, with the rest obtained from reference TRBV19 and TRBJ2-4, is as follows: DGGITQSPKYLFRKEGQNVTLSCEQNLNHDAMYWYRQDPGQGLRLIYYSQIVNDFQKGDIAEGYSVSREKKESFPLTVTSAQKNPTAFYLCASNSGTSGSIRNIQYFGAGTRLSVL.